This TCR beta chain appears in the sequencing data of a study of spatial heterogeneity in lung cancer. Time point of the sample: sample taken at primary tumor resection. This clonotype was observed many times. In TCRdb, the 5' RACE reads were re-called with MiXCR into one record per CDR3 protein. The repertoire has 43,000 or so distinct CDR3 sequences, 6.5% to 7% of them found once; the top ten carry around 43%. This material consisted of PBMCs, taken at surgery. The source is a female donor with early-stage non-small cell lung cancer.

The CDR3 is CASSVTEYYGYTF. The CDR3 nucleotides read TGTGCCAGCAGCGTCACAGAGTACTATGGCTACACCTTC. The rearrangement joins TRBV7-2 to TRBJ1-2; D is unresolved. Between the trimmed V and J ends, which lost 5 bases and 3 bases, there was a span of 10 bases. This CDR3 region has 13 residues. The germline V gene has CDR1 SGHTA and CDR2 FQGNSA.